The rows below give T cell receptor beta chains drawn from one sample of a study of cytomegalovirus exposure and HLA in healthy donors. TCRdb's copy holds only in-frame clones and misses some; the assay was immunoSEQ multiplex PCR. The table shows fewer than 150,000 clones, with over 75% occurring only once. Material: PBMCs. The receptors come from a male donor in good health and CMV-seronegative. Each CDR3 is given with its conserved first and last residue. A D gene is named only where the DNA matches it firmly. Clone sizes are given selectively: once, few, many, or a class where the clone is expanded.

clone_size: NA
v_call: TRBV27
j_call: TRBJ2-3
d_call: NA
cdr3_aa: CASSSTLGVPDTQYF
cdr3_nt: TGTGCCAGCAGTTCCACTCTCGGGGTTCCAGATACGCAGTATTTT

clone_size: NA
v_call: TRBV5-1
j_call: TRBJ2-7
d_call: TRBD2
cdr3_aa: CASSLGGGHEQYF
cdr3_nt: TGCGCCAGCAGCCTCGGGGGGGGACACGAGCAGTACTTC

clone_size: few
v_call: TRBV19
j_call: TRBJ1-1
d_call: NA
cdr3_aa: CASTRGLQALGGTEAFF
cdr3_nt: TGTGCCAGTACAAGAGGACTACAGGCTCTAGGAGGCACTGAAGCTTTCTTT

clone_size: few
v_call: TRBV7-9
j_call: TRBJ2-3
d_call: TRBD2
cdr3_aa: CASSENLAGGPADTQYF
cdr3_nt: TGTGCCAGCAGCGAAAACCTAGCGGGAGGGCCCGCAGATACGCAGTATTTT

clone_size: NA
v_call: TRBV23-1
j_call: TRBJ2-1
d_call: TRBD1
cdr3_aa: CARRGRGQSVQFF
cdr3_nt: TGCGCCCGACGGGGCAGGGGGCAAAGTGTGCAGTTCTTC

clone_size: few
v_call: TRBV9
j_call: TRBJ2-7
d_call: TRBD1
cdr3_aa: CASSVKGWDRYNYEQYF
cdr3_nt: TGTGCCAGCAGCGTAAAGGGATGGGACAGGTATAACTACGAGCAGTACTTC

clone_size: NA
v_call: TRBV7-7
j_call: TRBJ2-7
d_call: NA
cdr3_aa: CASSLGKGGWYEQYF
cdr3_nt: TGTGCCAGCAGCTTAGGCAAGGGAGGCTGGTACGAGCAGTACTTC

clone_size: NA
v_call: TRBV5-4
j_call: TRBJ2-5
d_call: TRBD2
cdr3_aa: CASSPSGNQETQYF
cdr3_nt: TGTGCCAGCAGCCCTAGCGGGAACCAAGAGACCCAGTACTTC

clone_size: once
v_call: TRBV7-2
j_call: TRBJ1-1
d_call: TRBD1
cdr3_aa: CASSLGQPNTEAFF
cdr3_nt: TGTGCCAGCAGCTTGGGACAGCCGAACACTGAAGCTTTCTTT

clone_size: NA
v_call: TRBV18
j_call: TRBJ2-3
d_call: TRBD2
cdr3_aa: CASSLRLAGRTDTQYF
cdr3_nt: TGTGCCAGCTCATTACGACTAGCGGGACGCACAGATACGCAGTATTTT

clone_size: once
v_call: TRBV2
j_call: TRBJ1-5
d_call: NA
cdr3_aa: CASSGDWEGNQPQHF
cdr3_nt: TGTGCCAGCAGTGGGGACTGGGAGGGCAATCAGCCCCAGCATTTT

clone_size: once
v_call: TRBV6-5
j_call: TRBJ2-3
d_call: TRBD2
cdr3_aa: CASSNSGSLDTQYF
cdr3_nt: TGTGCCAGCAGTAATAGCGGGAGTCTAGATACGCAGTATTTT

clone_size: NA
v_call: TRBV7-9
j_call: TRBJ2-3
d_call: NA
cdr3_aa: CASSAVDSYTQYF
cdr3_nt: TGTGCCAGCAGCGCAGTAGACAGTTATACGCAGTATTTT

clone_size: many
v_call: TRBV6-5
j_call: TRBJ1-5
d_call: NA
cdr3_aa: CATRGGTNQPQHF
cdr3_nt: TGTGCCACCCGGGGGGGGACAAATCAGCCCCAGCATTTT

clone_size: NA
v_call: TRBV5-1
j_call: TRBJ2-1
d_call: TRBD2
cdr3_aa: CASSLGLAARNEQFF
cdr3_nt: TGCGCCAGCAGCTTGGGACTAGCGGCCAGGAATGAGCAGTTCTTC

clone_size: NA
v_call: TRBV5-1
j_call: TRBJ2-3
d_call: TRBD2
cdr3_aa: CASSLVALAGGTYTDTQYF
cdr3_nt: TGCGCCAGCAGCTTGGTGGCTTTAGCGGGAGGGACCTACACAGATACGCAGTATTTT

clone_size: NA
v_call: TRBV4-3
j_call: TRBJ2-1
d_call: NA
cdr3_aa: CASSLQTGGSYNEQFF
cdr3_nt: TGCGCCAGCAGCCTACAGACGGGCGGGTCCTACAATGAGCAGTTCTTC

clone_size: NA
v_call: TRBV6-5
j_call: TRBJ2-2
d_call: NA
cdr3_aa: CASSYRLAGELFF
cdr3_nt: TGTGCCAGCAGTTACAGGCTAGCCGGGGAGCTGTTTTTT

clone_size: NA
v_call: TRBV6-4
j_call: TRBJ2-2
d_call: NA
cdr3_aa: CASSDSEGTGELFF
cdr3_nt: TGTGCCAGCAGTGACTCTGAGGGAACCGGGGAGCTGTTTTTT

clone_size: NA
v_call: TRBV15
j_call: TRBJ2-7
d_call: TRBD2
cdr3_aa: CATSRGSGGYEQYF
cdr3_nt: TGTGCCACCAGCAGGGGGAGCGGGGGCTACGAGCAGTACTTC

clone_size: NA
v_call: TRBV7-2
j_call: TRBJ2-7
d_call: TRBD2
cdr3_aa: CASSLNPRLAGVHYEQYF
cdr3_nt: TGTGCCAGCAGCTTAAACCCCCGACTAGCGGGGGTTCACTACGAGCAGTACTTC

clone_size: NA
v_call: TRBV10-2
j_call: TRBJ2-1
d_call: NA
cdr3_aa: CASSAPGDNEQFF
cdr3_nt: TGCGCCAGCAGTGCCCCCGGGGACAATGAGCAGTTCTTC

clone_size: NA
v_call: TRBV15
j_call: TRBJ2-7
d_call: NA
cdr3_aa: CATSRDQADRGQYF
cdr3_nt: TGTGCCACCAGCAGAGATCAGGCGGACCGGGGGCAGTACTTC

clone_size: few
v_call: TRBV5-1
j_call: TRBJ2-5
d_call: NA
cdr3_aa: CASSLGTSQETQYF
cdr3_nt: TGCGCCAGCAGCTTAGGGACAAGCCAAGAGACCCAGTACTTC

clone_size: NA
v_call: TRBV7-9
j_call: TRBJ1-1
d_call: NA
cdr3_aa: CASSERVLNTEAFF
cdr3_nt: TGTGCCAGCAGCGAACGAGTGTTGAACACTGAAGCTTTCTTT

clone_size: few
v_call: TRBV18
j_call: TRBJ1-1
d_call: NA
cdr3_aa: CASSPGGALTNTEAFF
cdr3_nt: TGTGCCAGCTCACCGGGAGGGGCCCTGACGAACACTGAAGCTTTCTTT

clone_size: NA
v_call: TRBV7-2
j_call: TRBJ2-2
d_call: TRBD2
cdr3_aa: CASSLAVLAGTGELFF
cdr3_nt: TGTGCCAGCAGCTTAGCGGTCCTAGCGGGGACCGGGGAGCTGTTTTTT

clone_size: NA
v_call: TRBV5-1
j_call: TRBJ1-1
d_call: NA
cdr3_aa: CASSLIPGNTEAFF
cdr3_nt: TGCGCCAGCAGCTTAATTCCGGGGAACACTGAAGCTTTCTTT

clone_size: NA
v_call: TRBV21-1
j_call: TRBJ2-7
d_call: NA
cdr3_aa: CASSKGAPGRSSYEQYF
cdr3_nt: TGTGCCAGCAGCAAAGGGGCCCCGGGAAGGAGCTCCTACGAGCAGTACTTC

clone_size: NA
v_call: TRBV7-2
j_call: TRBJ1-1
d_call: NA
cdr3_aa: CASSLDKEGFGSAFF
cdr3_nt: TGTGCCAGCAGCTTAGATAAGGAGGGATTCGGGTCAGCTTTCTTT

clone_size: NA
v_call: TRBV13
j_call: TRBJ2-7
d_call: NA
cdr3_aa: CASSPALATPDRSYEQYF
cdr3_nt: TGTGCCAGCAGCCCCGCACTAGCTACACCGGACCGTAGCTACGAGCAGTACTTC

clone_size: NA
v_call: TRBV30
j_call: TRBJ1-1
d_call: TRBD1
cdr3_aa: CAWGENRDSEAFF
cdr3_nt: TGTGCCTGGGGCGAAAACCGGGACAGCGAAGCTTTCTTT

clone_size: NA
v_call: TRBV11-2
j_call: TRBJ2-7
d_call: NA
cdr3_aa: CASSRAGLSYEQYF
cdr3_nt: TGTGCCAGCAGCCGGGCGGGGTTATCCTACGAGCAGTACTTC

clone_size: once
v_call: TRBV28
j_call: TRBJ2-2
d_call: NA
cdr3_aa: CASSLEARELFF
cdr3_nt: TGTGCCAGCAGTTTGGAGGCAAGGGAGCTGTTTTTT

clone_size: few
v_call: TRBV5-6
j_call: TRBJ2-1
d_call: TRBD2
cdr3_aa: CASSRLASGKENEQFF
cdr3_nt: TGTGCCAGCAGCCGCCTCGCAAGCGGGAAGGAAAATGAGCAGTTCTTC

clone_size: NA
v_call: TRBV7-9
j_call: TRBJ1-2
d_call: NA
cdr3_aa: CASSPQDSNYGYTF
cdr3_nt: TGTGCCAGCAGCCCCCAGGACAGTAACTATGGCTACACCTTC